This entry concerns a single TCR beta chain. Its specificity is unknown. With 2 bases removed from V and 8 bases from J, the gap between germline ends came to 15 bases. The CDR3 loop spans 14 amino acids. Looked up from germline, CDR1 is MNHEY and CDR2 is SVGAGI. This specimen belongs to a study of shared clonotypes between healthy human individuals. In the authors' methods: ImmunoSEQ supplied junction-only sequences lacking quality scores, so filtering was different. Produced via immunoSEQ multiplex PCR; TCRdb's table is partial and in-frame only. That table furnishes V, J and clone size, whereas the DNA furnished D and trimming. The sample has around 1,900,000 clones; roughly 93% are singletons. CD45RO-negative CD8 cells positively selected for CCR7 made up the naive population, which excluded terminally differentiated effector memory CD45RA+ cells. Donors were Caucasian adults residing in Nashville, Tennessee, USA.

The study, taken as a whole, reports: Generally, naive subsets (rather than memory subsets) showed larger estimated richness.

This TCR was recovered from a man aged 18-30 years in good health. Some clones in this sample may be carry-over from other donors' samples. The rearrangement joins TRBV6-5 to TRBJ1-1; D gene unclear. The sequencing sample was made of naive CD8+ T cells from PBMCs. This CDR3 is CASSYRVPGVEAFF. CDR3 DNA sequence: TGTGCCAGCAGTTACAGGGTACCTGGCGTGGAAGCTTTCTTT.